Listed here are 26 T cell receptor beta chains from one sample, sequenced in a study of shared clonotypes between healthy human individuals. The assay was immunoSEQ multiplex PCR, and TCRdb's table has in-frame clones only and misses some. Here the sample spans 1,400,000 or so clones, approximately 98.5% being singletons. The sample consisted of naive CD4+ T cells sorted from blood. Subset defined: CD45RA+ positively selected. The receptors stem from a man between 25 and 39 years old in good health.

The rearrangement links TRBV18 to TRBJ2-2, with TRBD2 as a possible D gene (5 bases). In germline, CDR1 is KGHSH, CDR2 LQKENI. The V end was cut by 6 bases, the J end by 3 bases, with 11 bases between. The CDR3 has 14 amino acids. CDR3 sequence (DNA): TGTGCCAGCTCCCAATCCGGGGACACCGGGGAGCTGTTTTTT. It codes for CASSQSGDTGELFF. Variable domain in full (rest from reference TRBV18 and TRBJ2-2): NAGVMQNPRHLVRRRGQEARLRCSPMKGHSHVYWYRQLPEEGLKFMVYLQKENIIDESGMPKERFSAEFPKEGPSILRIQQVVRGDSAAYFCASSQSGDTGELFFGEGSRLTVL.

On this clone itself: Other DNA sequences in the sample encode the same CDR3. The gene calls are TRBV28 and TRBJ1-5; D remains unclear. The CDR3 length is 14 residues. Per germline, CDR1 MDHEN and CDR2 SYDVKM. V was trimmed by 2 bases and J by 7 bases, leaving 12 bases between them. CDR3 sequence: CASSLLGGGQPQHF. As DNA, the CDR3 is TGTGCCAGCAGTTTACTTGGAGGAGGGCAGCCCCAGCATTTT.

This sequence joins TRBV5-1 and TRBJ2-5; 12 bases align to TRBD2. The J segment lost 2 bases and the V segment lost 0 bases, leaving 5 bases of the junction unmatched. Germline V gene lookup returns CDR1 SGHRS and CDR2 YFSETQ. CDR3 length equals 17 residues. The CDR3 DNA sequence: TGCGCCAGCAGCTTGGCCTTTACTAGCGGGGGGCAAGAGACCCAGTACTTC. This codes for CASSLAFTSGGQETQYF.

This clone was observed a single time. The CDR3 DNA follows: TGCGCCAGCAGCTCAGGACTAGCGGGAGGGGAGGTGAGCGATACGCAGTATTTT. It is translated as CASSSGLAGGEVSDTQYF. The J gene is TRBJ2-3, the V gene TRBV5-1, with 15 bases that match TRBD2. Losses at the gene ends were 3 bases for V and 6 bases for J; bases not matched to a gene: 11. Germline CDR1 is SGHRS and CDR2 is YFSETQ. The length of the CDR3 is 18 residues.

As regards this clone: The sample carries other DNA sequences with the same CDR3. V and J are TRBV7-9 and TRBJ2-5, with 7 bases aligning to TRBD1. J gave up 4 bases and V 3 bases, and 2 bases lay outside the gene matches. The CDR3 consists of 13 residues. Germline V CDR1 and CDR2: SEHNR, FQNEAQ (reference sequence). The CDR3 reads CASSLSGGETQYF. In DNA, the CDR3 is TGTGCCAGCAGCTTGTCAGGGGGAGAGACCCAGTACTTC.

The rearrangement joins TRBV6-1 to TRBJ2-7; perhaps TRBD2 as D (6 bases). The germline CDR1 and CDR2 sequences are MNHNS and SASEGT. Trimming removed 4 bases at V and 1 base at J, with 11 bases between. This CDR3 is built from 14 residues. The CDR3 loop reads CASSGRDSSYEQYF. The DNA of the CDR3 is TGTGCCAGCAGTGGGCGGGATTCATCCTACGAGCAGTACTTC.

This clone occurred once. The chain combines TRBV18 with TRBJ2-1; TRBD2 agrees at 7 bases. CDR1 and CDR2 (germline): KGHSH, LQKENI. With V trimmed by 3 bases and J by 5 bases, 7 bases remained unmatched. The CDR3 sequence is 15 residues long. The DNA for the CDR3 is TGTGCCAGCTCACCCAAACGGGACTATAACAATGAGCAGTTCTTC. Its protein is CASSPKRDYNNEQFF.

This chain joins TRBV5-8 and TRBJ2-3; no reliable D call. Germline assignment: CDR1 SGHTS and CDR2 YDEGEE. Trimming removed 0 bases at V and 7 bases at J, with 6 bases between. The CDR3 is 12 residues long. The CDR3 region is CASSLAGYTQYF. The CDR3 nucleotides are TGTGCCAGCAGCTTGGCCGGGTATACGCAGTATTTT.

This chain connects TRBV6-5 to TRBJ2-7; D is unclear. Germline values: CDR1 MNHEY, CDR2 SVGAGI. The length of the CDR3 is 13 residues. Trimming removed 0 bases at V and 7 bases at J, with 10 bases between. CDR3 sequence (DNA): TGTGCCAGCAGTTACTCGAACGGCCAGGAGCAGTACTTC. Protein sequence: CASSYSNGQEQYF.

CDR3 DNA sequence: TGTGCCAGCAGGCAGACTGGGCTAGCGGGAAAGAGCTCCTACGAGCAGTACTTC. The encoded protein is CASRQTGLAGKSSYEQYF. The chain uses TRBV21-1 and TRBJ2-7; the table calls TRBD2, which could not be checked here. TRBV21-1 corresponds to a pseudogene. The CDR3 totals 18 residues.

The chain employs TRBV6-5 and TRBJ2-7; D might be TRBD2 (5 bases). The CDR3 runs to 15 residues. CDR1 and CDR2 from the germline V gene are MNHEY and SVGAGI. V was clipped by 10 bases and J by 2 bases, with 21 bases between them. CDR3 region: CATRSESGTAYEQYF. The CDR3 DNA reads TGTGCCACCAGGTCCGAGAGCGGTACGGCCTACGAGCAGTACTTC.

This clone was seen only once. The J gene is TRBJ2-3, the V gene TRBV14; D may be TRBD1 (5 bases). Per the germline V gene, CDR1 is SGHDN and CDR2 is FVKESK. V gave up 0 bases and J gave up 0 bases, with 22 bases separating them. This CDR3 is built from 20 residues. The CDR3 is CASSQDWGTNRPLSTDTQYF. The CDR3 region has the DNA TGTGCCAGCAGCCAAGATTGGGGCACGAACCGACCGCTTAGCACAGATACGCAGTATTTT.

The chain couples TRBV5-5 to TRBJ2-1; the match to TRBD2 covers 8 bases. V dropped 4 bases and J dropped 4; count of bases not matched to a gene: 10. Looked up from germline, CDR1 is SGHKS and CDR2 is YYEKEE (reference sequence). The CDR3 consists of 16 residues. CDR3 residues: CASSRAPSGPYNEQFF. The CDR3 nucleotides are TGTGCCAGCAGCAGGGCCCCTAGCGGGCCTTACAATGAGCAGTTCTTC.

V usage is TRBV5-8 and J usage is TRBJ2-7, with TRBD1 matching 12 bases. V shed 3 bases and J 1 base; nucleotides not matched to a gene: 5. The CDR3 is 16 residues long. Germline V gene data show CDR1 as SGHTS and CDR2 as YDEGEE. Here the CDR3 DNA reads TGTGCCAGCAGCTCTGGGACAGGGGGCGCTTCCTACGAGCAGTACTTC. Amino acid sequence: CASSSGTGGASYEQYF.

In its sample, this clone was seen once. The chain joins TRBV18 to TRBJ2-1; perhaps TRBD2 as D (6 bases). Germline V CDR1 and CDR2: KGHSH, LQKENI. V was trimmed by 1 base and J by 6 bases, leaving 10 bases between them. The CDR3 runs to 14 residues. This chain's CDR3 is CASSPLSGANEQFF. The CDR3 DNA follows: TGTGCCAGCTCACCACTTTCGGGAGCCAATGAGCAGTTCTTC.

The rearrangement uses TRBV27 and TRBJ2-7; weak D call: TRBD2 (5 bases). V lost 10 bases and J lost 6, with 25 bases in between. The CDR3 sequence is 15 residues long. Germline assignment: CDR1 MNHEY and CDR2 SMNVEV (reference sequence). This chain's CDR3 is CATPKMGGPSSEQYF. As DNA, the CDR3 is TGTGCCACCCCCAAGATGGGCGGGCCCTCCAGCGAGCAGTACTTC.

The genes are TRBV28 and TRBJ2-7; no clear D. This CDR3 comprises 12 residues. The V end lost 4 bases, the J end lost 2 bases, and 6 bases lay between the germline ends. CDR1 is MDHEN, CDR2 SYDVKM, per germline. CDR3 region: CASSWQPYEQYF. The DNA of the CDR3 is TGTGCCAGCAGTTGGCAGCCCTACGAGCAGTACTTC. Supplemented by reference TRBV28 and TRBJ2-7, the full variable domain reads DVKVTQSSRYLVKRTGEKVFLECVQDMDHENMFWYRQDPGLGLRLIYFSYDVKMKEKGDIPEGYSVSREKKERFSLILESASTNQTSMYLCASSWQPYEQYFGPGTRLTVT.

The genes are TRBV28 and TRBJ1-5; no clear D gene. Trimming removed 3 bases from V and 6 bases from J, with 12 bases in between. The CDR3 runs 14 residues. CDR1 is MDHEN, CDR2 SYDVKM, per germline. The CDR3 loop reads CASSLAGKGQPQHF. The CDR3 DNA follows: TGTGCCAGCAGTTTGGCGGGGAAGGGTCAGCCCCAGCATTTT.

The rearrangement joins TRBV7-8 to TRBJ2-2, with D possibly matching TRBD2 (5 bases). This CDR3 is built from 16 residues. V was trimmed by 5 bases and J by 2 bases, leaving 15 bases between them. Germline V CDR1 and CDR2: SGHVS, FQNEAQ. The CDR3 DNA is TGTGCCAGCAGCGCCGGACTCCTCGGAAACACCGGGGAGCTGTTTTTT. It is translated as CASSAGLLGNTGELFF.

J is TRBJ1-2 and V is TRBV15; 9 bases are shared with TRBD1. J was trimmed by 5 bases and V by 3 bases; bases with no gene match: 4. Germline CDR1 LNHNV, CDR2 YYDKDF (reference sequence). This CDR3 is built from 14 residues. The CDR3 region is CATSRRQGGYGYTF. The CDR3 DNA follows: TGTGCCACCAGCAGGAGACAGGGGGGTTATGGCTACACCTTC. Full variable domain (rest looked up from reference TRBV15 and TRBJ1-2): DAMVIQNPRYQVTQFGKPVTLSCSQTLNHNVMYWYQQKSSQAPKLLFHYYDKDFNNEADTPDNFQSRRPNTSFCFLDIRSPGLGDTAMYLCATSRRQGGYGYTFGSGTRLTVV.

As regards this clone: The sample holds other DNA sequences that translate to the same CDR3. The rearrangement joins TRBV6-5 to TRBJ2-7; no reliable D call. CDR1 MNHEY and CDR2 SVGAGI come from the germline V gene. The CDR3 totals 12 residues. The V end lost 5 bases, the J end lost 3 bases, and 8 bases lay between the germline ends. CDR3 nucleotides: TGTGCCAGCAGTCCTCTGGGCTACGAGCAGTACTTC. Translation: CASSPLGYEQYF.

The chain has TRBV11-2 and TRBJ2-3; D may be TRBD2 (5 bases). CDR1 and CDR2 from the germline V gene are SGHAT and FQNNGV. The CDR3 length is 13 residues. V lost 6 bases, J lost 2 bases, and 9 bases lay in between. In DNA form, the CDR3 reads TGTGCCAGCAGAACCGACTACACAGATACGCAGTATTTT. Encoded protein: CASRTDYTDTQYF.

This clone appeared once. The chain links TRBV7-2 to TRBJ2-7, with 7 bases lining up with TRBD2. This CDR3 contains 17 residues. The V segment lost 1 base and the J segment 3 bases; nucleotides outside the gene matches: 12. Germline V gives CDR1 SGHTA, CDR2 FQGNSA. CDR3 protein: CASSLGPAGSSYYEQYF. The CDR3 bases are TGTGCCAGCAGCTTAGGGCCAGCGGGATCATCTTACTACGAGCAGTACTTC.

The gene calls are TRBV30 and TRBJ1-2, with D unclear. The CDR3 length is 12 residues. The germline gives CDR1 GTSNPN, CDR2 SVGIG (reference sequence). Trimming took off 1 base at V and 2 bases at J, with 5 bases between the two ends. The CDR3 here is CAWSGQNYGYTF. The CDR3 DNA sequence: TGTGCCTGGAGTGGACAAAACTATGGCTACACCTTC.

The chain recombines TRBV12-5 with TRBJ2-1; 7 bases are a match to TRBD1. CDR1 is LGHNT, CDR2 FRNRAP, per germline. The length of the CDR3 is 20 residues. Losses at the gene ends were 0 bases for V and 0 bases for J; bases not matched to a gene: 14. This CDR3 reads CASGLVRGQPISRSYNEQFF. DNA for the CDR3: TGTGCTAGTGGTTTGGTAAGGGGACAGCCTATCTCCCGCTCCTACAATGAGCAGTTCTTC. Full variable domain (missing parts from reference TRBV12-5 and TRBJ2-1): DARVTQTPRHKVTEMGQEVTMRCQPILGHNTVFWYRQTMMQGLELLAYFRNRAPLDDSGMPKDRFSAEMPDATLATLKIQPSEPRDSAVYFCASGLVRGQPISRSYNEQFFGPGTRLTVL.

CDR3 sequence: CASSEEGGEKLFF. The DNA of the CDR3 is TGCGCCAGCAGTGAGGAGGGTGGGGAAAAACTGTTTTTT. V usage is TRBV10-2 and J usage is TRBJ1-4; D is ambiguous. The CDR3 contains 13 residues. Germline CDR1 WSHSY, CDR2 SAAADI. The germline V and J ends were trimmed by 2 bases and 8 bases, with 9 bases remaining between them.